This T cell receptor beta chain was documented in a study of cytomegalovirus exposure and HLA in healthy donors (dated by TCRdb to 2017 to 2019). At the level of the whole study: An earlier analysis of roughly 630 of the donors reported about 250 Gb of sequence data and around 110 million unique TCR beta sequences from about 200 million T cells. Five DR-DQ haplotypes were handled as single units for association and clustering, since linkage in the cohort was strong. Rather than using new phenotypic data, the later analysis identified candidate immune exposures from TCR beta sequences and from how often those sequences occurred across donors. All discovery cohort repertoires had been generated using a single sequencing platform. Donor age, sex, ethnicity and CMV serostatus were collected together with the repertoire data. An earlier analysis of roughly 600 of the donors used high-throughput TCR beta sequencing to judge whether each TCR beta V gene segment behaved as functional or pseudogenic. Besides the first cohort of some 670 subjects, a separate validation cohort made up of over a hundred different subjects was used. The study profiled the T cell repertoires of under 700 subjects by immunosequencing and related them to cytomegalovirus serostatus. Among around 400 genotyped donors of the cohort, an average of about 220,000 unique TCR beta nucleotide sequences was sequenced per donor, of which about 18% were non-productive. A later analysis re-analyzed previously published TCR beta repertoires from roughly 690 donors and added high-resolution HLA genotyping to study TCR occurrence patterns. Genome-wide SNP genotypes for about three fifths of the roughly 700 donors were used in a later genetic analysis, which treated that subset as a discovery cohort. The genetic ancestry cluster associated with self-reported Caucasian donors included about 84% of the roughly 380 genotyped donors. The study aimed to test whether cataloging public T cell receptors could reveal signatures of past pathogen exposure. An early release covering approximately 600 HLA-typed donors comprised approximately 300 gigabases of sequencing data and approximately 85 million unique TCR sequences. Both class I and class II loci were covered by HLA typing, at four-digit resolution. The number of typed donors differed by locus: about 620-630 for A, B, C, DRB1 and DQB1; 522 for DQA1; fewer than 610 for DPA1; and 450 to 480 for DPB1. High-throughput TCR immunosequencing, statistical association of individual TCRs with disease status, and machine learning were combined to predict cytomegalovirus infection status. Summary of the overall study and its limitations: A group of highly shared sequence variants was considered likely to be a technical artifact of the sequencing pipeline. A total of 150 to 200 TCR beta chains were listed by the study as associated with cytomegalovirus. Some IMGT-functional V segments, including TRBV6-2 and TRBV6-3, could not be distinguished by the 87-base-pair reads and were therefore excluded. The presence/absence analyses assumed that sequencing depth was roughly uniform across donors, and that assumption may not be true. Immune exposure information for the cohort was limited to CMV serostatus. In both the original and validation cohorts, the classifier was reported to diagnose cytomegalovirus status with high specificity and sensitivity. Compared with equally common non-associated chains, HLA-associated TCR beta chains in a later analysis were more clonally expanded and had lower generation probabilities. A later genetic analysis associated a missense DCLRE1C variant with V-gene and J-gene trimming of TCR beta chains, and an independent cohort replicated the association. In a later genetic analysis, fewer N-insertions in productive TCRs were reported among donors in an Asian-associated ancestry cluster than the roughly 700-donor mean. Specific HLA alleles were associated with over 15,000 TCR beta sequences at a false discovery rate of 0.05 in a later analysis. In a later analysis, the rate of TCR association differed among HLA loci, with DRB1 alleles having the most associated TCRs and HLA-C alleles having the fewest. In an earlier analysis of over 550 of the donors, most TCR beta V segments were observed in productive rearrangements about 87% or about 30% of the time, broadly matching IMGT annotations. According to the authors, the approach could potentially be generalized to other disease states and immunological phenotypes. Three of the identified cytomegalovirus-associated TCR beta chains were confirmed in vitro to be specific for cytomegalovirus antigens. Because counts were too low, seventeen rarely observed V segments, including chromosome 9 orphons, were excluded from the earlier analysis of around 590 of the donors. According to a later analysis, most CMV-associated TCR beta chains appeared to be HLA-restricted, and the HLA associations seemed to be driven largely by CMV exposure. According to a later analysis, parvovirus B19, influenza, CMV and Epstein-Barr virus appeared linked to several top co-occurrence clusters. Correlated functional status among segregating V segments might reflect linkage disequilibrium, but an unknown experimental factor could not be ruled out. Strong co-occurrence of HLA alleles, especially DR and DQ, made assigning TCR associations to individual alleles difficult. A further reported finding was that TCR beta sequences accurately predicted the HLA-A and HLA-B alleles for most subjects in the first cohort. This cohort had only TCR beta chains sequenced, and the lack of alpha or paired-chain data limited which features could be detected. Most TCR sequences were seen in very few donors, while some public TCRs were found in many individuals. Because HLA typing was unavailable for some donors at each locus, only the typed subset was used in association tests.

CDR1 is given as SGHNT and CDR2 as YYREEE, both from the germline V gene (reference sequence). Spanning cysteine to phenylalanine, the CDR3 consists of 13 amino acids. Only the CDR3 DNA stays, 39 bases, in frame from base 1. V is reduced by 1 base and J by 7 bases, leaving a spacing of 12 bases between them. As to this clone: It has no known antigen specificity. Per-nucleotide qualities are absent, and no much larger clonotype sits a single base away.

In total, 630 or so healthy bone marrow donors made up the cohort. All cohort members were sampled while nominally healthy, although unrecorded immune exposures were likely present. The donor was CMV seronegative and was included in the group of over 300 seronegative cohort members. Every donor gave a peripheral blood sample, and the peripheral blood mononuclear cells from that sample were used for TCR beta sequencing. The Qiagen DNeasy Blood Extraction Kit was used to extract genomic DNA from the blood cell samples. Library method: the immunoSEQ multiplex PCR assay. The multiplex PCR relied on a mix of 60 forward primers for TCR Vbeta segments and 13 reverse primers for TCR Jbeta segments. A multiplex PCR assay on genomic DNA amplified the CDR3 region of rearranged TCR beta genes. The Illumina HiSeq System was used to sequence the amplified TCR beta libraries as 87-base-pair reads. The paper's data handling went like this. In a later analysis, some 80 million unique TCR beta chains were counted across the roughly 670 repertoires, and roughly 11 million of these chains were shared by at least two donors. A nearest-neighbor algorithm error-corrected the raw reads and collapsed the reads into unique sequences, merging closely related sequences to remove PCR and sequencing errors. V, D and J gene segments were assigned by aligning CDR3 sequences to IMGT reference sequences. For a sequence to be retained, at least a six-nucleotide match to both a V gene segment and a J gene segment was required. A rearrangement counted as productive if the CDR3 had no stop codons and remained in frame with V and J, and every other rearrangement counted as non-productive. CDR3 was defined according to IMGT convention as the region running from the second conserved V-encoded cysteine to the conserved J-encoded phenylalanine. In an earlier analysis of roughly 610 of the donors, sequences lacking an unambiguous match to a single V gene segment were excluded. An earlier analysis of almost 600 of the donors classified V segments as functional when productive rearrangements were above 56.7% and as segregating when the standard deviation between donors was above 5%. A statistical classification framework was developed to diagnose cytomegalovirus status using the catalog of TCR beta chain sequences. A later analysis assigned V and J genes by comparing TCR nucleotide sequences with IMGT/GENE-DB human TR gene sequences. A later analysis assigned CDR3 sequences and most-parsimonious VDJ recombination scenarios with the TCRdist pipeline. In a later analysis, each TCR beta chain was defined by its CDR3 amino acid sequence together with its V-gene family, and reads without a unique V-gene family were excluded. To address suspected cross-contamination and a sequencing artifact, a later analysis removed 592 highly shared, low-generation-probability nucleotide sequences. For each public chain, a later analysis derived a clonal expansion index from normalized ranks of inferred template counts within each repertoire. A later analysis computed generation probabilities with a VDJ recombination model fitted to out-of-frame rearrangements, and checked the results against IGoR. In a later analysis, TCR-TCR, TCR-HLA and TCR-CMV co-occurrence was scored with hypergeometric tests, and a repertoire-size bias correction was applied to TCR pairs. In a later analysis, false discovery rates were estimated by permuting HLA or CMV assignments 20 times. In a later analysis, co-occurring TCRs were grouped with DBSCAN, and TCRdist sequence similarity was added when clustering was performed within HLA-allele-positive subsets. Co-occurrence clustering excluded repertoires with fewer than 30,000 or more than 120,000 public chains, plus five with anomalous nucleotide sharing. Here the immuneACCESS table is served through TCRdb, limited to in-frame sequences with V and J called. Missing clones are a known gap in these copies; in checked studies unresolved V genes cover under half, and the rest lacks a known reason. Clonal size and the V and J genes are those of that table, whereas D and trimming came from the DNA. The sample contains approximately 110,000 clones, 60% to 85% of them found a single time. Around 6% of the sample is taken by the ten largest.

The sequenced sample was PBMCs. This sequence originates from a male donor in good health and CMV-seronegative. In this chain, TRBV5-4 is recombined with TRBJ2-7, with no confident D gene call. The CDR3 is CASSLPTLEEQYF. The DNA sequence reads TGTGCCAGCAGCTTGCCTACTCTCGAGGAGCAGTACTTC.